This TCR beta chain stems from a study of blood T cell repertoires in COVID-19. Authors' methods: Reference gene primer amplification gave nucleated cell count estimates. Profiled with immunoSEQ multiplex PCR; TCRdb holds only in-frame clones, not every one. V and J calls and clone size come straight from that table; D and trimming were deduced from the DNA. This sample has 90,000 to 100,000 clones; about 83% occur once, and the top ten carry approximately 20%. Germline V gene data show CDR1 as MDHEN and CDR2 as SYDVKM. Deletions cut 7 bases from V and 6 bases from J, with 6 bases between. The CDR3 extends over 10 amino acids.

Sequences were obtained from peripheral blood. The receptor was derived from a woman aged 55 to 70 with COVID-19, enrolled during active disease. The chain couples TRBV28 to TRBJ1-2; D not resolved. This chain's CDR3 is CASNSHGYTF. The CDR3 DNA reads TGTGCCAGCAATAGTCATGGCTACACCTTC.